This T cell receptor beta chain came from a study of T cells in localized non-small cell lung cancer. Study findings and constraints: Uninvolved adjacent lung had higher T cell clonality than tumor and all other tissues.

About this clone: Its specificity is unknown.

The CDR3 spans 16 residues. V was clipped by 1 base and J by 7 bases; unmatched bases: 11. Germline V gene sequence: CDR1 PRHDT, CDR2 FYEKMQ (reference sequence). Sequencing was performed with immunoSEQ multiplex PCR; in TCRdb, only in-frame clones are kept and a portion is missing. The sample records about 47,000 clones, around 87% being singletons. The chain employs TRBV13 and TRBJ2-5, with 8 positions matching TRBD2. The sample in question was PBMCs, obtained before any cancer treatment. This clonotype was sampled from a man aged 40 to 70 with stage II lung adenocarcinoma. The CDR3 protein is CASSLAASPRGGTQYF. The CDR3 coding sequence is TGTGCCAGCAGCTTAGCCGCTAGCCCCCGGGGGGGGACCCAGTACTTC.